The clone carrying this T cell receptor (beta chain) was seen a single time. What it recognizes is unknown. These data are taken from a study of cytomegalovirus exposure and HLA in healthy donors. The study's findings and limits: Researchers reported in a later analysis that a missense DCLRE1C variant was tied to TCR beta V- and J-gene trimming. The listing of 150 to 200 TCR beta chains classed them as cytomegalovirus-associated.

The PCR made use of 60 Vbeta and 13 Jbeta primers. TCRdb keeps only in-frame clones here, not all; method: immunoSEQ multiplex PCR. The sample shows some 180,000 clones, approximately 81% of them seen only once. Germline assignment: CDR1 SGHTA and CDR2 FQGNSA. The CDR3 spans 12 residues. Trimming shortened V by 5 bases and J by 13 bases, and 15 bases separated the two germline ends. The receptor was derived from a man aged 25-45 years in good health and CMV-seropositive. Sequencing used PBMCs. The rearrangement uses TRBV7-2 and TRBJ2-4; D perhaps matches TRBD2 (6 bases). The CDR3 is CASSPGLSLQYF. Here the CDR3 DNA reads TGTGCCAGCAGCCCTGGACTAAGCCTCCAGTACTTC.